One and the same sample provided the 20 T cell receptor beta chains below, sequenced in a study of regulatory T cells in long-lasting Graves disease. Sequencing libraries for TCR beta were prepared with iRepertoire HTBI primers and Arm-PCR of CDR3 regions. TCRdb called the multiplex PCR reads again in MiXCR, with one record for every CDR3 protein. The sample has more than 300,000 distinct CDR3 sequences, roughly 15% seen once. Time point indicated: newly diagnosed GD, antithyroid drugs for less than 3 months. The TCR library was made from RNA extracted from PBMCs. This specimen consisted of peripheral blood mononuclear cells (PBMCs), obtained at new diagnosis, from a patient treated with antithyroid drugs. These receptors all come from a female donor with Graves disease.

This clonotype has at least ten counts. The CDR3 sequence is CASSLHSSRGPNSGNTIYF. CDR3 sequence (DNA): TGTGCCAGCAGTTTGCACTCTTCCAGGGGGCCCAACTCTGGAAACACCATATATTTT. The gene calls are TRBV28 and TRBJ1-3; 8 bases align to TRBD1. Germline V gene sequence: CDR1 MDHEN, CDR2 SYDVKM. V lost 3 bases, J lost 0 bases, and 13 bases stayed unmatched. This CDR3 spans 19 amino acids.

There are many counts of this clonotype. The chain has TRBV20-1 and TRBJ1-1; D is perhaps TRBD1 (6 bases). CDR3 length: 14 residues. The ends were cut back, 0 bases at V and 3 bases at J, with 11 bases in the middle. Germline CDR1 reads DFQATT; CDR2 reads SNEGSKA (reference sequence). The CDR3 sequence is CSAREGGSDTEAFF. As DNA, the CDR3 is TGCAGTGCTAGAGAAGGGGGTAGTGACACTGAAGCTTTCTTT.

This clonotype has at least ten counts. The chain recombines TRBV20-1 with TRBJ1-1; D call uncertain. Trimming took 0 bases from V and 4 from J, leaving 9 bases between them. The CDR3 sequence is 13 residues long. CDR1 is DFQATT, CDR2 SNEGSKA, per germline (reference sequence). The CDR3 nucleotides read TGCAGTGCTAGAGAGCCAGTGGGCACTGAAGCTTTCTTT. Its translation is CSAREPVGTEAFF.

Worth noting for this clonotype: This sequence may be a read error, since a much larger clone differs from it by one base. The chain joins TRBV29-1 to TRBJ1-5; D call uncertain. Germline CDR1 reads SQVTM; CDR2 reads ANQGSEA. This CDR3 has 12 residues. The V gene lost 7 bases and the J gene lost 3 bases, with 10 bases spanning the gap. The CDR3 DNA sequence: TGCAGCGCTGCCAGTCACAATCAGCCCCAGCATTTT. The encoded protein is CSAASHNQPQHF.

This clonotype appeared many times. The chain joins TRBV6-2 or TRBV6-3 to TRBJ2-7; TRBD1 matches at 8 bases. J was trimmed by 6 bases and V by 6 bases; bases with no gene match: 7. CDR1 and CDR2 (germline): MNHEY, SVGEGT. The CDR3 has 13 amino acids. The CDR3 loop reads CASRDRDFGEQYF. The CDR3 DNA sequence: TGTGCCAGCAGGGACAGGGACTTCGGCGAGCAGTACTTC.

This clonotype was recorded at least ten times. V gene TRBV20-1 combines with J gene TRBJ1-5; D is ambiguous. V was shortened by 0 bases and J by 4 bases, with 10 bases between the two germline ends. CDR1 and CDR2 (germline): DFQATT, SNEGSKA (reference sequence). There are 14 residues in the CDR3. The CDR3 protein is CSAREQTGNQPQHF. The CDR3 DNA is TGCAGTGCTAGAGAGCAAACGGGGAATCAGCCCCAGCATTTT.

This clonotype is a singleton in its sample. The chain uses TRBV20-1 and TRBJ1-6; 7 bases agree with TRBD1. CDR3 length: 17 amino acids. V dropped 2 bases and J dropped 6; count of bases not matched to a gene: 13. Germline loops: CDR1 DFQATT, CDR2 SNEGSKA (reference sequence). CDR3 bases: TGCAGTGCTAGAAAAGGGGGCGCGAAGTTGAGTAATTCACCCCTCCACTTT. Residues: CSARKGGAKLSNSPLHF.

Worth noting for this clonotype: This may stem from a read error, because a much larger clone lies one nucleotide away. This rearrangement joins TRBV6-2 or TRBV6-3 to TRBJ2-7, with 8 positions matching TRBD1. Losses at the gene ends were 5 bases for V and 7 bases for J; bases not matched to a gene: 16. Germline CDR1 reads MNHEY; CDR2 reads SVGEGT. The CDR3 is 16 amino acids. The CDR3, as DNA: TGTGCCAGCAGTGAAGCTGACAGGGGTTGGGGAAATGAGCAGTACTTC. It codes for CASSEADRGWGNEQYF.

The sample holds many counts of this clonotype. This chain uses TRBV7-9 with TRBJ2-5; possibly TRBD2 for D (5 bases). This CDR3 spans 14 amino acids. The V gene lost 1 base and the J gene lost 8 bases, with 14 bases spanning the gap. From germline, CDR1 is SEHNR and CDR2 FQNEAQ (reference sequence). The CDR3 sequence: CASSLEGALGTQYF. CDR3 bases: TGTGCCAGCAGCTTAGAGGGAGCTTTGGGAACCCAGTACTTC.

Many counts were recorded for this clonotype. The chain links TRBV4-1 to TRBJ1-1, with D possibly matching TRBD1 (6 bases). Germline loops: CDR1 MGHRA, CDR2 YSYEKL. Trimming took 6 bases from V and 0 from J, leaving 14 bases between them. This CDR3 spans 15 amino acids. In DNA, the CDR3 is TGCGCCAGCAGTCGCAGGGGTTACATGAACACTGAAGCTTTCTTT. It yields the protein CASSRRGYMNTEAFF.

At least ten counts were recorded for this clonotype. The rearrangement joins TRBV12-3 or TRBV12-4 to TRBJ1-1; 7 bases line up with TRBD1. CDR3 length: 19 residues. The V gene end was trimmed by 6 bases and the J gene end by 1 base; junction bases not matched to a gene: 20. The CDR3 DNA is TGTGCCAGCAGACAACGACTCAAAAGGGGGAGGGGGCAGAACACTGAAGCTTTCTTT. Translated: CASRQRLKRGRGQNTEAFF.

This clonotype was recorded many times. The J gene is TRBJ2-1, the V gene TRBV3-1; D not resolved. Germline CDR1 LGHDT, CDR2 YNNKEL (reference sequence). The V end was cut by 5 bases, the J end by 9 bases, with 17 bases between. CDR3 length: 14 residues. The CDR3 spells CASSVNGRSGEQFF. The DNA of the CDR3 is TGTGCCAGCAGCGTTAATGGTAGATCAGGTGAGCAGTTCTTC.

This clonotype was seen ten or more times. This sequence joins TRBV11-1 and TRBJ2-7, with TRBD2 matching over 8 bases. V shed 5 bases and J 0 bases; nucleotides not matched to a gene: 12. CDR3 size: 17 residues. Germline loops: CDR1 SGHAT, CDR2 FQDESV (reference sequence). This chain's CDR3 is CASSPSLGAGVSYEQYF. CDR3 coding DNA: TGTGCCAGCAGCCCCTCACTCGGAGCGGGGGTCTCCTACGAGCAGTACTTC.

The V call is TRBV4-1, the J call TRBJ1-4; no firm D call. Trimming removed 1 base from V and 6 bases from J, with 21 bases in between. This CDR3 region has 18 residues. The germline V gene encodes CDR1 MGHRA and CDR2 YSYEKL. This chain's CDR3 is CASSQGPPRTARDEKLFF. CDR3 DNA: TGCGCCAGCAGCCAAGGTCCCCCGCGAACGGCTAGGGATGAAAAACTGTTTTTT.

This clonotype was seen at least ten times. The CDR3 DNA reads as TGCGCCAGCAGCTTGGACGGACAGGGAGTCTACGAGCAGTACTTC. As protein: CASSLDGQGVYEQYF. The V and J genes are TRBV5-1 and TRBJ2-7; 8 positions agree with TRBD1. CDR1 is SGHRS, CDR2 YFSETQ, per germline. The V and J ends lost 0 bases and 3 bases, in that order; junction bases with no gene match: 5. CDR3 length equals 15 residues.

At least ten counts were recorded for this clonotype. The genes are TRBV28 and TRBJ2-3; 16 nucleotides agree with TRBD2. Germline V gene data show CDR1 as MDHEN and CDR2 as SYDVKM. The CDR3 has 18 residues. Trimming took 6 bases from V and 3 from J; bases not matched to a gene: 9. CDR3 in DNA: TGTGCCAGCAGCCGGGGACTAGCGGGAGGGTATTCGACAGATACGCAGTATTTT. This codes for CASSRGLAGGYSTDTQYF.

This clonotype appeared a few times. This clone may be a read error of a much larger clone one base away. The rearrangement uses TRBV4-3 and TRBJ1-4; possible D gene TRBD1, 6 bases. The germline gives CDR1 LGHNA, CDR2 YSLEER. The CDR3 has 15 amino acids. Trimming shortened V by 1 base and J by 10 bases, and 16 bases separated the two germline ends. The CDR3 here is CASSQGQVTSVKLFF. The CDR3 DNA is TGCGCCAGCAGCCAAGGACAGGTTACAAGTGTAAAACTGTTTTTT.

This clonotype was recorded at least ten times. The chain couples TRBV20-1 to TRBJ2-5; 9 bases line up with TRBD1. V lost 6 bases to trimming and J lost 5 bases; unmatched junction nucleotides: 13. Germline V gene data show CDR1 as DFQATT and CDR2 as SNEGSKA (reference sequence). This CDR3 is built from 15 residues. The CDR3 region is CSAWQRDRVFETQYF. The DNA of the CDR3 is TGCAGTGCGTGGCAGCGGGACAGGGTTTTCGAGACCCAGTACTTC.

The table lists this clonotype with many counts. The V gene is TRBV7-2, the J gene TRBJ1-2, with 7 bases identical to TRBD1. V shed 4 bases and J 8 bases; nucleotides not matched to a gene: 13. This CDR3 is 15 amino acids long. Per germline, CDR1 SGHTA and CDR2 FQGNSA. The CDR3 is CASSSGQRVTGGYTF. CDR3 nucleotide sequence: TGTGCCAGCAGCTCGGGACAGAGGGTGACGGGGGGCTACACCTTC.

To note about this clonotype: A much larger clone differs from this one at a single base, so this may be a read error. This chain joins TRBV27 and TRBJ2-2; 9 bases match TRBD1. CDR1 is MNHEY, CDR2 SMNVEV, per germline (reference sequence). The J segment lost 5 bases and the V segment lost 7 bases, leaving 5 bases of the junction unmatched. The CDR3 spans 14 residues. CDR3: CASTPGTGTGELFF. CDR3 nucleotide sequence: TGTGCCAGCACCCCCGGGACAGGGACCGGGGAGCTGTTTTTT.